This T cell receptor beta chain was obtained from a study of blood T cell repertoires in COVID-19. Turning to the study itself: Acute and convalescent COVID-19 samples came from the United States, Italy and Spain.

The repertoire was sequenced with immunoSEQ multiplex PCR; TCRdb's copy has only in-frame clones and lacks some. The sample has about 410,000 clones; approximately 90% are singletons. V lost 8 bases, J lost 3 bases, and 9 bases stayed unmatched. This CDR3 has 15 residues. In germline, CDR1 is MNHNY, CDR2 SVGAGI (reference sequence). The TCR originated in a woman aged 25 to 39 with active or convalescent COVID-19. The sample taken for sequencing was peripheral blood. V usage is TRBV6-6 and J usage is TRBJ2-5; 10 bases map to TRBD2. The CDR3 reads CASARPSGSKETQYF. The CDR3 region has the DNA TGTGCCAGCGCGCGGCCTAGCGGGAGTAAAGAGACCCAGTACTTC.